Below are 32 T cell receptor beta chains sequenced from a single sample in a study of blood T cell repertoires in COVID-19 (dated by TCRdb to the early 2020s). The library relied on the immunoSEQ multiplex PCR assay. In its TCRdb copy, this immuneACCESS table keeps in-frame sequences only and misses some clones. Where compared with another copy, unresolved V genes explain less than half of these, and the others have no known cause. For this sample the table gives 150,000 to 200,000 clones, of which around nine tenths were detected only once. 0.5% to 0.55% of the sample comes from the top ten. Sequencing was carried out using peripheral blood. These receptor sequences come from a man aged 45-65 years with acute or convalescent COVID-19.

The table lists this clone with a count of one. The chain has TRBV6-5 and TRBJ2-1; 8 bases line up with TRBD2. The length of the CDR3 is 14 residues. The junction had 9 bases not matched to a gene; V was cut back by 6 bases and J by 8 bases. Per germline, CDR1 MNHEY and CDR2 SVGAGI. CDR3 amino acids: CASRRPAGRDEQFF. CDR3 coding DNA: TGTGCCAGCAGACGCCCGGCCGGGAGGGATGAGCAGTTCTTC.

The chain carries TRBV28 and TRBJ2-5; D remains ambiguous. The CDR3 covers 11 residues. CDR1 is MDHEN and CDR2 is SYDVKM in the germline V gene. The germline V and J ends were trimmed by 6 bases and 4 bases, with 6 bases remaining between them. CDR3 sequence reads: CASSPRETQYF. The DNA for the CDR3 is TGTGCCAGCAGCCCTAGAGAGACCCAGTACTTC.

The V and J genes are TRBV3-1 (or the pseudogene TRBV3-2) and TRBJ1-1, with D uncertain. Germline CDR1 is LGHDT and CDR2 is YNNKEL (reference sequence). This CDR3 region has 12 residues. The V and J ends lost 0 bases and 7 bases respectively, with 6 bases between them. This chain's CDR3 is CASSQDRYEAFF. The CDR3 nucleotides read TGTGCCAGCAGCCAAGATCGGTATGAAGCTTTCTTT.

This chain uses TRBV2 with TRBJ2-7, with TRBD2 as a possible D gene (7 bases). The germline gives CDR1 SNHLY, CDR2 FYNNEI. The ends were cut back, 7 bases at V and 3 bases at J, with 13 bases in the middle. The CDR3 runs to 13 residues. CDR3: CASKAGAVYEQYV. In DNA, the CDR3 is TGTGCCAGCAAGGCGGGGGCGGTCTACGAGCAGTACGTC.

This sequence joins TRBV10-3 and TRBJ1-5; D ambiguous. This CDR3 is 15 amino acids long. Trimming took 1 base from V and 0 from J, leaving 7 bases between them. Germline CDR1 reads ENHRY; CDR2 reads SYGVKD. The CDR3 is CAISEWQNSNQPQHF. The CDR3 DNA sequence: TGTGCCATCAGTGAGTGGCAGAATAGCAATCAGCCCCAGCATTTT.

Only one count was recorded for this clone. J is TRBJ2-1 and V is TRBV30, with TRBD2 as a possible D gene (5 bases). With 2 bases removed from V and 4 bases from J, the gap between germline ends came to 6 bases. The CDR3 is made up of 12 amino acids. In germline, CDR1 is GTSNPN, CDR2 SVGIG (reference sequence). The CDR3 bases are TGTGCCTGGAGTAGCGGATACAATGAGCAGTTCTTC. Its protein product is CAWSSGYNEQFF.

The V call is TRBV28, the J call TRBJ1-1; D ambiguous. This CDR3 has 13 amino acids. CDR1 and CDR2 from the germline V gene are MDHEN and SYDVKM. Trimming stripped 0 bases from V and 3 bases from J, with 5 bases between. CDR3 loop: CASSLWGDTEAFF. In DNA form, the CDR3 reads TGTGCCAGCAGTTTATGGGGAGACACTGAAGCTTTCTTT. The full variable domain, its missing parts supplied by reference TRBV28 and TRBJ1-1, is DVKVTQSSRYLVKRTGEKVFLECVQDMDHENMFWYRQDPGLGLRLIYFSYDVKMKEKGDIPEGYSVSREKKERFSLILESASTNQTSMYLCASSLWGDTEAFFGQGTRLTVV.

V gene TRBV2 combines with J gene TRBJ2-5; TRBD2 aligns across 10 bases. CDR3 size: 18 residues. After removal of 2 bases from V and 6 bases from J, the junction contained 15 bases not matched to a gene. CDR1 SNHLY and CDR2 FYNNEI come from the germline V gene. Written as DNA, the CDR3 is TGTGCCAGCAGTGAATCGGGTGGTAGCGGGAGGAGTCGGCAGACCCAGTACTTC. It translates to CASSESGGSGRSRQTQYF.

This clone was seen only once. V and J are TRBV14 and TRBJ2-5, with D possibly matching TRBD2 (5 bases). This CDR3 comprises 14 residues. Germline CDR1 reads SGHDN; CDR2 reads FVKESK. V was clipped by 4 bases and J by 7 bases, with 16 bases between them. CDR3 amino acids: CASSLDGFGVTQYF. The CDR3 DNA is TGTGCCAGCAGCCTCGACGGATTCGGGGTGACCCAGTACTTC. The full variable domain, its missing parts supplied by reference TRBV14 and TRBJ2-5, is EAGVTQFPSHSVIEKGQTVTLRCDPISGHDNLYWYRRVMGKEIKFLLHFVKESKQDESGMPNNRFLAERTGGTYSTLKVQPAELEDSGVYFCASSLDGFGVTQYFGPGTRLLVL.

The chain has TRBV5-1 and TRBJ2-3, with TRBD2 matching over 13 bases. CDR1 SGHRS and CDR2 YFSETQ come from the germline V gene. Trimming removed 4 bases from V and 2 bases from J; junction bases left unmatched: 4. This CDR3 region has 16 residues. The CDR3 protein is CASSDGTSGDTDTQYF. The DNA for the CDR3 is TGCGCCAGCAGCGACGGGACTAGCGGGGACACAGATACGCAGTATTTT.

The chain has TRBV24-1 and TRBJ2-5; TRBD2 aligns across 12 bases. With V trimmed by 2 bases and J by 4 bases, 4 bases remained unmatched. Germline CDR1 is KGHDR and CDR2 is SFDVKD. This CDR3 spans 16 amino acids. CDR3 sequence: CATSDSRLAGVETQYF. The DNA for the CDR3 is TGTGCCACCAGTGATTCTCGACTAGCGGGGGTAGAGACCCAGTACTTC.

The rearrangement links TRBV7-2 to TRBJ1-2; no firm D call. The ends were cut back, 3 bases at V and 6 bases at J, with 11 bases in the middle. The germline CDR1 and CDR2 sequences are SGHTA and FQGNSA. There are 13 residues in the CDR3. In DNA, the CDR3 is TGTGCCAGCAGCTTCTCCCTTTCTGATGGCTACACCTTC. Its translation is CASSFSLSDGYTF.

The rearrangement uses TRBV6-5 and TRBJ2-3; D might be TRBD1 (6 bases). The CDR3 has 14 residues. V was clipped by 2 bases and J by 9 bases, with 15 bases between them. CDR1 and CDR2 from the germline V gene are MNHEY and SVGAGI. The CDR3 DNA is TGTGCCAGCAGTTACCCTGATTCAGGGGACACGCAGTATTTT. Encoded protein: CASSYPDSGDTQYF.

This clone showed up just a few times. The chain is built from TRBV30 and TRBJ1-2; D unclear. The CDR3 has 15 amino acids. Trimming pared 1 base from V and 5 bases from J, leaving 17 bases between. Per germline, CDR1 GTSNPN and CDR2 SVGIG (reference sequence). CDR3 bases: TGTGCCTGGAGTGAATACAGTTGGGTTTCGTATGGCTACACCTTC. This codes for CAWSEYSWVSYGYTF.

The genes are TRBV27 and TRBJ2-3, with 8 bases fitting TRBD2. V shed 5 bases and J 9 bases; nucleotides not matched to a gene: 10. The CDR3 sequence is 14 residues long. Per the germline V gene, CDR1 is MNHEY and CDR2 is SMNVEV (reference sequence). The CDR3 sequence: CASSPGPGLGTQYF. The CDR3 region has the DNA TGTGCCAGCAGTCCGGGACCGGGACTAGGCACGCAGTATTTT.

The rearrangement links TRBV30 to TRBJ1-4; no definite D call. The V end lost 2 bases, the J end lost 6 bases, and 13 bases lay between the germline ends. CDR3 size: 14 residues. Looked up from germline, CDR1 is GTSNPN and CDR2 is SVGIG (reference sequence). This CDR3 reads CAWSLGRQDEKLFF. DNA of the CDR3: TGTGCCTGGAGTTTAGGTCGGCAGGATGAAAAACTGTTTTTT. Drawing the rest from reference TRBV30 and TRBJ1-4, the complete variable domain is SQTIHQWPATLVQPVGSPLSLECTVEGTSNPNLYWYRQAAGRGLQLLFYSVGIGQISSEVPQNLSASRPQDRQFILSSKKLLLSDSGFYLCAWSLGRQDEKLFFGSGTQLSVL.

DNA of the CDR3: TGTGCCAGCAGTCTAGGACAGGGAGCGGACTATGGCTACACCTTC. It is translated as CASSLGQGADYGYTF. The gene calls are TRBV2 and TRBJ1-2; TRBD1 matches at 8 bases. After removal of 5 bases from V and 3 bases from J, the junction contained 8 bases not matched to a gene. This CDR3 contains 15 residues. The V gene's germline CDR1 is SNHLY and CDR2 FYNNEI.

The J gene is TRBJ2-1, the V gene TRBV7-9; D uncertain. V was cut by 1 base and J by 6 bases, with 7 bases left in between. Germline CDR1 is SEHNR and CDR2 is FQNEAQ (reference sequence). This CDR3 spans 13 amino acids. The CDR3 reads CASSLVGVNEQFF. CDR3 bases: TGTGCCAGCAGCTTAGTTGGAGTCAATGAGCAGTTCTTC.

The J gene is TRBJ2-3, the V gene TRBV7-8, with 7 bases identical to TRBD2. The V segment lost 4 bases and the J segment 0 bases; nucleotides outside the gene matches: 7. CDR3 size: 16 residues. Germline CDR1 reads SGHVS; CDR2 reads FQNEAQ. CDR3 DNA sequence: TGTGCCAGCAGCTCCCTAAATAGCGGGAGCACAGATACGCAGTATTTT. It yields the protein CASSSLNSGSTDTQYF. The whole variable domain, filled in from reference TRBV7-8 and TRBJ2-3, reads GAGVSQSPRYKVAKRGQDVALRCDPISGHVSLFWYQQALGQGPEFLTYFQNEAQLDKSGLPSDRFFAERPEGSVSTLKIQRTQQEDSAVYLCASSSLNSGSTDTQYFGPGTRLTVL.

V is TRBV6-5 and J is TRBJ2-7; D not certain. Per the germline V gene, CDR1 is MNHEY and CDR2 is SVGAGI. V lost 8 bases, J lost 2 bases, and 16 bases lay in between. CDR3 size: 14 residues. The CDR3 protein is CASHRTQTTYEQYF. Here the CDR3 DNA reads TGTGCCAGCCACAGAACCCAAACGACCTACGAGCAGTACTTC.

J is TRBJ1-6 and V is TRBV18, with D maybe TRBD1 (6 bases). V was pared by 5 bases and J by 10 bases, with 18 bases between. The germline V gene encodes CDR1 KGHSH and CDR2 LQKENI. The CDR3 runs to 15 residues. The CDR3 nucleotides are TGTGCCAGCTCAACCAGGGGATCGCTCGTGTCACCCCTCCACTTT. This sequence encodes CASSTRGSLVSPLHF.

The V gene is TRBV10-2, the J gene TRBJ2-2; a possible D gene is TRBD1 (5 bases). Between the trimmed V and J ends, which lost 6 bases and 7 bases, there was a span of 15 bases. This CDR3 has 14 residues. Germline-derived CDR1 and CDR2 are WSHSY and SAAADI. DNA of the CDR3: TGCGCCAGCAGACTGGACCTAAGGGGCGGGGAGCTGTTTTTT. Encoded protein: CASRLDLRGGELFF.

The V call is TRBV11-2, the J call TRBJ2-1; 13 bases are shared with TRBD2. Germline trimming cut 1 base from V and 7 bases from J; bases unmatched to any gene: 10. CDR3 length: 18 residues. Germline CDR1 is SGHAT and CDR2 is FQNNGV. DNA of the CDR3: TGTGCCAGCAGCTTAGTAACTAGCGGGAGGGGTGTTATGAATGAGCAGTTCTTC. Encoded protein: CASSLVTSGRGVMNEQFF.

The V call is TRBV3-1 (or the pseudogene TRBV3-2), the J call TRBJ1-1; 7 bases match TRBD1. Trimming cost V 2 bases and J 9 bases; bases outside gene matches: 6. The germline CDR1 and CDR2 sequences are LGHDT and YNNKEL (reference sequence). The length of the CDR3 is 13 residues. CDR3 nucleotides: TGTGCCAGCAGCCAAAGCCGGGACAGCAAAGCTTTCTTT. Its translation is CASSQSRDSKAFF.

J is TRBJ2-7 and V is TRBV27; 11 bases line up with TRBD2. Germline V CDR1 and CDR2: MNHEY, SMNVEV (reference sequence). This CDR3 has 17 residues. Trimming cost V 6 bases and J 2 bases; bases outside gene matches: 12. CDR3 loop: CASRPRGLAEYAYEQYF. CDR3 DNA sequence: TGTGCCAGCAGACCCCGGGGACTAGCGGAGTATGCCTACGAGCAGTACTTC.

The table lists this clone with a count of one. The chain links TRBV6-2 or TRBV6-3 to TRBJ1-2; D gene unclear. The germline V gene encodes CDR1 MNHEY and CDR2 SVGEGT. The CDR3 runs to 12 residues. The V gene lost 6 bases and the J gene lost 1 base, with 6 bases spanning the gap. For the CDR3, the DNA is TGTGCCAGCAGCCTCCTTAACTATGGCTACACCTTC. Translating gives CASSLLNYGYTF.

The chain couples TRBV4-2 to TRBJ2-2; 7 bases are a match to TRBD2. From germline, CDR1 is LGHNA and CDR2 YNFKEQ. This CDR3 comprises 15 residues. With 3 bases clipped from V and 3 bases from J, the junction kept 4 bases outside the gene matches. The CDR3, as DNA: TGTGCCAGCAGCCAGGTCACTAGCGACACCGGGGAGCTGTTTTTT. Translated, it gives CASSQVTSDTGELFF.

This rearrangement joins TRBV7-2 to TRBJ2-5; tentatively, D is TRBD2 (5 bases). The germline V and J ends were trimmed by 3 bases and 4 bases, with 12 bases remaining between them. In germline, CDR1 is SGHTA, CDR2 FQGNSA. CDR3 length: 14 amino acids. The CDR3 DNA is TGTGCCAGCAGCTTGAACGGGATCGGAGAGACCCAGTACTTC. Translating it yields CASSLNGIGETQYF.

The gene calls are TRBV10-1 and TRBJ2-2; D may be TRBD2 (5 bases). The CDR3 contains 11 residues. Germline-derived CDR1 and CDR2 are WNHNN and SYGVQD (reference sequence). The V and J ends lost 8 bases and 8 bases respectively, with 9 bases between them. This CDR3 is CASGLDGELFF. Here the CDR3 DNA reads TGCGCCAGCGGACTTGATGGGGAGCTGTTTTTT.

The chain is built from TRBV4-2 and TRBJ2-1, with TRBD2 identical over 14 bases. The trim removed 3 bases at V and 10 bases at J, leaving 14 bases unmatched. Germline lookup yields CDR1 LGHNA and CDR2 YNFKEQ. The CDR3 is made up of 18 amino acids. This CDR3 is CASSQGRPGLAGVNEQFF. The DNA for the CDR3 is TGTGCCAGCAGCCAGGGAAGGCCGGGACTAGCGGGAGTTAACGAGCAGTTCTTC.

The V gene is TRBV9, the J gene TRBJ1-2; D gene ambiguous. V was shortened by 4 bases and J by 2 bases, with 15 bases between the two germline ends. Germline V gene lookup returns CDR1 SGDLS and CDR2 YYNGEE. The CDR3 consists of 15 residues. The chain's CDR3 is CASSPSPTLNYGYTF. Here the CDR3 DNA reads TGTGCCAGCAGCCCTAGCCCGACATTAAACTATGGCTACACCTTC.

V gene TRBV11-1 combines with J gene TRBJ2-3, with D tentatively TRBD2 (5 bases). Germline CDR1 reads SGHAT; CDR2 reads FQDESV (reference sequence). The CDR3 runs to 14 residues. V was pared by 5 bases and J by 4 bases, with 13 bases between. The CDR3 loop is CASSSGLVADTQYF. The CDR3 DNA sequence: TGTGCCAGCAGCAGCGGTCTGGTGGCAGATACGCAGTATTTT.